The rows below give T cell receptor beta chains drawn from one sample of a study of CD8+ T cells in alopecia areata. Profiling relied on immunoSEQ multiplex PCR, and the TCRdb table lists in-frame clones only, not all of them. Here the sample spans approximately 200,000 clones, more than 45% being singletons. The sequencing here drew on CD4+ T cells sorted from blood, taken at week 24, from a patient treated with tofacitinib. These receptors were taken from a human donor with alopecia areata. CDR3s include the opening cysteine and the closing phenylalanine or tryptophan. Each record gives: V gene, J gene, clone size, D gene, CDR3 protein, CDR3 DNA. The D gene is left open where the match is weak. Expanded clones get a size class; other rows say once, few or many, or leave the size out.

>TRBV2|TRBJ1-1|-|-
CASSEAGYTEAFF
TGTGCCAGCAGTGAAGCAGGCTACACTGAAGCTTTCTTT
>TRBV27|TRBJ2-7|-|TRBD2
CASRRGTSVSSYEQYF
TGTGCCAGCAGACGGGGGACTAGCGTTAGCTCCTACGAGCAGTACTTC
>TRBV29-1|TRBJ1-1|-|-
CSVESRGAGTEAFF
TGCAGCGTTGAATCACGGGGGGCAGGTACTGAAGCTTTCTTT
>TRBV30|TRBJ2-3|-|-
CAHWFGDTQYF
TGTGCCCACTGGTTCGGGGATACGCAGTATTTT
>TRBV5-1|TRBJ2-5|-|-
CASSLAWETEETQYF
TGCGCCAGCAGCTTGGCCTGGGAGACAGAAGAGACCCAGTACTTC
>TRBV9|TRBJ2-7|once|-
CASSVQAGSSSYEQYF
TGTGCCAGCAGCGTTCAGGCCGGGAGTAGCTCCTACGAGCAGTACTTC
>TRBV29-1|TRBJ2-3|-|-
CSATPTDTQYF
TGCAGCGCGACACCCACAGATACGCAGTATTTT
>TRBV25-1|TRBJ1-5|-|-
CASSDRGNQPQHF
TGTGCCAGCAGTGATCGCGGTAATCAGCCCCAGCATTTT
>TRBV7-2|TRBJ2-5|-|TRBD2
CASSSPRGSGSLETQYF
TGTGCCAGCAGCTCACCCCGGGGTAGCGGGAGTCTGGAGACCCAGTACTTC
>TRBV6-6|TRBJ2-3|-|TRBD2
CASRGGRGLTDTQYF
TGTGCCAGCAGGGGGGGGAGGGGCCTCACAGATACGCAGTATTTT
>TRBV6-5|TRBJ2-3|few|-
CASSYSRSRPGDTQYF
TGTGCCAGCAGTTACTCGAGAAGCAGGCCCGGGGATACGCAGTATTTT
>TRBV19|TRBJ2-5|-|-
CASSIGGGGTQYF
TGTGCCAGTAGTATAGGAGGTGGGGGGACCCAGTACTTC
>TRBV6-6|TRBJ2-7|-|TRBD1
CASSYSRDRSQYF
TGTGCCAGCAGTTACTCTCGGGACAGGAGTCAGTACTTC
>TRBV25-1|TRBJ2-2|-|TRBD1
CASSQMTGGGNTGELFF
TGTGCCAGCAGCCAAATGACAGGGGGCGGGAACACCGGGGAGCTGTTTTTT
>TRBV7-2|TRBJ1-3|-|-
CASSFRDSGNTIYF
TGTGCCAGCAGCTTCAGGGACTCTGGAAACACCATATATTTT
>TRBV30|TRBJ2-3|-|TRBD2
CAWSPKVGAGGTDTQYF
TGTGCCTGGAGTCCCAAGGTCGGAGCGGGAGGGACAGATACGCAGTATTTT
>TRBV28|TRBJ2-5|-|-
CASSSGLQETQYF
TGTGCCAGCAGCTCAGGGCTCCAAGAGACCCAGTACTTC
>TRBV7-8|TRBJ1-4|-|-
CASSLSAKTNEKLFF
TGTGCCAGCAGCTTATCGGCCAAAACTAATGAAAAACTGTTTTTT
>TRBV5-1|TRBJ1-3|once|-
CASSFSGYSGNTIYF
TGCGCCAGCAGCTTCTCCGGTTACTCTGGAAACACCATATATTTT
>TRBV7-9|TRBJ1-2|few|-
CASRETPGYGYTF
TGTGCCAGCAGAGAAACACCGGGGTATGGCTACACCTTC
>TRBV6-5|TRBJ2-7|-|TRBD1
CASRPPGQGGGEQYF
TGTGCCAGCAGACCCCCGGGACAGGGGGGTGGGGAGCAGTACTTC
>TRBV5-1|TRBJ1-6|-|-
CASSATARTDNSPLHF
TGCGCCAGCAGCGCGACGGCCCGAACGGATAATTCACCCCTCCACTTT
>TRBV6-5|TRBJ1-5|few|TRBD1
CASSYRQGGQPQHF
TGTGCCAGCAGTTATCGACAGGGTGGCCAGCCCCAGCATTTT